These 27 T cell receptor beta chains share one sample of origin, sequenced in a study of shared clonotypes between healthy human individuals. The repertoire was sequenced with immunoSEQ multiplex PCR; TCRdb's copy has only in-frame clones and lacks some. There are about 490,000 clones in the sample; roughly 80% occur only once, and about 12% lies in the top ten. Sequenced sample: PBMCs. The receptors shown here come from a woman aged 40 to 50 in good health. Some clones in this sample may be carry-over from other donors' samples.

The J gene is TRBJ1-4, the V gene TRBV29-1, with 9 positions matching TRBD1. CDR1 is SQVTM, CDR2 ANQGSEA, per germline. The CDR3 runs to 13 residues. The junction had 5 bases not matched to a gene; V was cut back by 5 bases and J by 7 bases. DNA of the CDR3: TGCAGCGTTACGACAGGGGGTTTTGAAAAACTGTTTTTT. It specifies CSVTTGGFEKLFF.

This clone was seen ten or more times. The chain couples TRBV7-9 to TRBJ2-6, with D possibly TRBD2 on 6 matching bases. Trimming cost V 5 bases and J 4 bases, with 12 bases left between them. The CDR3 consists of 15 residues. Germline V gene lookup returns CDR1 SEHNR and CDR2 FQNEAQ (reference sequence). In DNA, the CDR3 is TGTGCCAGCAGCAACCGGGACTTGGGGGCCAACGTCCTGACTTTC. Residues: CASSNRDLGANVLTF.

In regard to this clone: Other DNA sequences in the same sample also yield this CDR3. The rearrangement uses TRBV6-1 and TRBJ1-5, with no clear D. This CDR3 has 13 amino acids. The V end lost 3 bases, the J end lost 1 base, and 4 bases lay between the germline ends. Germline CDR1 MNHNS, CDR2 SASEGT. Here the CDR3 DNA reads TGTGCCAGCAGTGATTACAGCAATCAGCCCCAGCATTTT. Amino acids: CASSDYSNQPQHF.

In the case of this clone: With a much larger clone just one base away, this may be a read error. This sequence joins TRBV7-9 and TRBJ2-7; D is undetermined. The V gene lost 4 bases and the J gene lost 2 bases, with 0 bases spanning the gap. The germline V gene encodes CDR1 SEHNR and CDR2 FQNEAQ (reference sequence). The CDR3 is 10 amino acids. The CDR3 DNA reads TGTGCCAGCAGCTCCTACGAGCAGTACTTC. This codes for CASSSYEQYF. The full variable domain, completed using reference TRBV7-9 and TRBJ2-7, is DTGVSQNPRHKITKRGQNVTFRCDPISEHNRLYWYRQTLGQGPEFLTYFQNEAQLEKSRLLSDRFSAERPKGSFSTLEIQRTEQGDSAMYLCASSSYEQYFGPGTRLTVT.

The CDR3 bases are TGTGCCAGCAGTCTTGCCCCCGGGACAGGCGAGCAGTACTTC. It yields the protein CASSLAPGTGEQYF. J is TRBJ2-7 and V is TRBV28; 8 bases agree with TRBD1. CDR3 length: 14 residues. With V trimmed by 5 bases and J by 6 bases, 9 bases remained unmatched. Per germline, CDR1 MDHEN and CDR2 SYDVKM.

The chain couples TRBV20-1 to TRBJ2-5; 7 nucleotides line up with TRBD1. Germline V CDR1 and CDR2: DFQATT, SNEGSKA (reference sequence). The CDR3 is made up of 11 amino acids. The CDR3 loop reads CRGDSQETQYF. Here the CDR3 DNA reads TGCAGGGGGGACAGCCAAGAGACCCAGTACTTC.

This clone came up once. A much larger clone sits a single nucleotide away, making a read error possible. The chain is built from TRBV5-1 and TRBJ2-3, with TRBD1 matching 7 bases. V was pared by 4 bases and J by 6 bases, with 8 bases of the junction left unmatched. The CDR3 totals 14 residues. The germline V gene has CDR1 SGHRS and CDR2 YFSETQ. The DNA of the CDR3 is TGCGCCAGCAGCCCGGGACAGCCGATCGATACGCAGTATTTT. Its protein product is CASSPGQPIDTQYF.

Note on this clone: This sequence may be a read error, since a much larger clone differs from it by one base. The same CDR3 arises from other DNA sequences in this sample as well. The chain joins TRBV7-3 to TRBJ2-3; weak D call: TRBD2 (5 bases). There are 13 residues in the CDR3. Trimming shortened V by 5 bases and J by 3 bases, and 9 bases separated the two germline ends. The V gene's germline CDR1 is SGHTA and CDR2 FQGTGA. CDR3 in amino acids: CASSPRGTDTQYF. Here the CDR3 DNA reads TGTGCCAGCAGCCCCCGGGGTACAGATACGCAGTATTTT.

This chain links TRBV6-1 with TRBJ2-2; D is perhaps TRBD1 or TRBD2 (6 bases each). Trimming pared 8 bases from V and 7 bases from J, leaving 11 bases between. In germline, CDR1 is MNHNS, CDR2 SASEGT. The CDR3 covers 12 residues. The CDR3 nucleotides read TGTGCCAGCGGCGGGACATTCGGGGAGCTGTTTTTT. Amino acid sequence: CASGGTFGELFF.

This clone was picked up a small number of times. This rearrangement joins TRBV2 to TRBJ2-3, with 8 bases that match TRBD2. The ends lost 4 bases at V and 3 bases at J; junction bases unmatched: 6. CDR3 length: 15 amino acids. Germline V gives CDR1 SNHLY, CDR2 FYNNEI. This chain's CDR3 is CASSGVVAGTDTQYF. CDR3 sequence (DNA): TGTGCCAGCAGTGGGGTGGTAGCGGGGACAGATACGCAGTATTTT.

The CDR3 DNA follows: TGTGCCAGCAGTTACTCGAGCGGGGTGGGCACAGATACGCAGTATTTT. Protein: CASSYSSGVGTDTQYF. The chain combines TRBV6-5 with TRBJ2-3; TRBD2 matches 7 bases. Germline lookup yields CDR1 MNHEY and CDR2 SVGAGI. V gave up 0 bases and J gave up 1 base; unmatched junction bases: 4. There are 16 residues in the CDR3.

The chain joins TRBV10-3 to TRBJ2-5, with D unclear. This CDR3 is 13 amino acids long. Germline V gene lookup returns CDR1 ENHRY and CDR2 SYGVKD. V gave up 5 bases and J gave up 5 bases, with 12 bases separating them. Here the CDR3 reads CAISLDQSETQYF. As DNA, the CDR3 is TGTGCCATCAGTCTAGACCAAAGTGAGACCCAGTACTTC.

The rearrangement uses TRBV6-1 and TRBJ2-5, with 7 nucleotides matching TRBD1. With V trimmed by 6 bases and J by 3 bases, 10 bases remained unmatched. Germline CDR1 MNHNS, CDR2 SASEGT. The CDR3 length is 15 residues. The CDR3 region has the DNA TGTGCCAGCAGGGAGATGACAGGGCGGGAAGAGACCCAGTACTTC. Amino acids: CASREMTGREETQYF.

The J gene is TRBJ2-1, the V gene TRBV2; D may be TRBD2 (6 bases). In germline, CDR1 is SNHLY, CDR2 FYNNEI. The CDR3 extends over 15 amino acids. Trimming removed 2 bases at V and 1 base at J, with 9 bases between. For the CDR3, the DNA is TGTGCCAGCAGTGAAAGGCGGGGATCCTACAATGAGCAGTTCTTC. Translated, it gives CASSERRGSYNEQFF. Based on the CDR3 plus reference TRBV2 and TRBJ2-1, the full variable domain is EPEVTQTPSHQVTQMGQEVILRCVPISNHLYFYWYRQILGQKVEFLVSFYNNEISEKSEIFDDQFSVERPDGSNFTLKIRSTKLEDSAMYFCASSERRGSYNEQFFGPGTRLTVL.

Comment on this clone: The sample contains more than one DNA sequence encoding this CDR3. CDR3 loop: CASSLGGDYNEQFF. DNA of the CDR3: TGTGCCAGCAGTTTAGGGGGGGACTACAATGAGCAGTTCTTC. The gene calls are TRBV28 and TRBJ2-1; 7 nucleotides match TRBD2. The CDR3 has 14 amino acids. The germline V gene encodes CDR1 MDHEN and CDR2 SYDVKM. The trim removed 2 bases at V and 3 bases at J, leaving 1 base unmatched. Complete variable domain (other parts from reference TRBV28 and TRBJ2-1): DVKVTQSSRYLVKRTGEKVFLECVQDMDHENMFWYRQDPGLGLRLIYFSYDVKMKEKGDIPEGYSVSREKKERFSLILESASTNQTSMYLCASSLGGDYNEQFFGPGTRLTVL.

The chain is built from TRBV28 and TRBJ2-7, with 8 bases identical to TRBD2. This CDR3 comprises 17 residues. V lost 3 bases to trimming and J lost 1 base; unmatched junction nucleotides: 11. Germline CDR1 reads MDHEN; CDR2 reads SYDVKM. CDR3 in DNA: TGTGCCAGCAGTTTCTCCGTAGCGGGGTGGGGGTCCTACGAGCAGTACTTC. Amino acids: CASSFSVAGWGSYEQYF. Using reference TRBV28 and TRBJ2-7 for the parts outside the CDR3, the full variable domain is DVKVTQSSRYLVKRTGEKVFLECVQDMDHENMFWYRQDPGLGLRLIYFSYDVKMKEKGDIPEGYSVSREKKERFSLILESASTNQTSMYLCASSFSVAGWGSYEQYFGPGTRLTVT.

This CDR3 is CASSYGGGTEAFF. For the CDR3, the DNA is TGTGCCAGCAGTTACGGGGGGGGGACTGAAGCTTTCTTT. V is TRBV6-6 and J is TRBJ1-1; D is possibly TRBD1 (5 bases). V lost 2 bases to trimming and J lost 5 bases, with 9 bases between them. This CDR3 has 13 residues. Germline CDR1 is MNHNY and CDR2 is SVGAGI (reference sequence).

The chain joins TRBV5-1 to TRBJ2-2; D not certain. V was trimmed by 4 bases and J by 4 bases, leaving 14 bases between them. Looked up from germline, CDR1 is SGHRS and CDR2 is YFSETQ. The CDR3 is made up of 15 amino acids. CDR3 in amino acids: CASSPLDPLTGELFF. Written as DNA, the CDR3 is TGCGCCAGCAGCCCACTTGACCCTCTCACCGGGGAGCTGTTTTTT.

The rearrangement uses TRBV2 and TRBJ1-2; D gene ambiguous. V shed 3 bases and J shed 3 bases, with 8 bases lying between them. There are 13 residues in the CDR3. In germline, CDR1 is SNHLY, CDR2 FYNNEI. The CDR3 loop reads CASSDRRYYGYTF. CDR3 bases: TGTGCCAGCAGTGACAGGAGGTACTATGGCTACACCTTC. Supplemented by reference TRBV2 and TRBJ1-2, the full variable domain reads EPEVTQTPSHQVTQMGQEVILRCVPISNHLYFYWYRQILGQKVEFLVSFYNNEISEKSEIFDDQFSVERPDGSNFTLKIRSTKLEDSAMYFCASSDRRYYGYTFGSGTRLTVV.

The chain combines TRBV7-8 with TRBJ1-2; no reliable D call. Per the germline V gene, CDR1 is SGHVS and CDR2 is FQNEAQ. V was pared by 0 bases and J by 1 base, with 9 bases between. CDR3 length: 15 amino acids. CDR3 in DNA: TGTGCCAGCAGCTTAGCACCGAACGTTAACTATGGCTACACCTTC. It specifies CASSLAPNVNYGYTF.

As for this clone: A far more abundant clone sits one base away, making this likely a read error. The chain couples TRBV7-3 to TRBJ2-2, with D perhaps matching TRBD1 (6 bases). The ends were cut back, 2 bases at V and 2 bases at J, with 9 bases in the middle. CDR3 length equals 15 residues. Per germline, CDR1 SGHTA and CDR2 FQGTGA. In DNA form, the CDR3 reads TGTGCCAGCAGCTTAGGGGACATAAACACCGGGGAGCTGTTTTTT. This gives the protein CASSLGDINTGELFF.

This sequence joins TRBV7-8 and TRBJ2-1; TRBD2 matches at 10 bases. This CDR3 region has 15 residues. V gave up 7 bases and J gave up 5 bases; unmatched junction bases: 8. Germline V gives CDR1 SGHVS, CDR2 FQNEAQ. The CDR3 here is CASTTRLAGDNEQFF. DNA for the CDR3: TGTGCCAGCACTACCCGCCTAGCGGGAGACAATGAGCAGTTCTTC.

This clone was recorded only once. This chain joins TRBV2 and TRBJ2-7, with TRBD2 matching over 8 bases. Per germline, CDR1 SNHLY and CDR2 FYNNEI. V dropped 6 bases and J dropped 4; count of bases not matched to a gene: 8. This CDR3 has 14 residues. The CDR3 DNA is TGTGCCAGCAGACAATCGGGAGGGGGGTACGAGCAGTACTTC. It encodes CASRQSGGGYEQYF. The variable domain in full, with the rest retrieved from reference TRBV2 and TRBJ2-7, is EPEVTQTPSHQVTQMGQEVILRCVPISNHLYFYWYRQILGQKVEFLVSFYNNEISEKSEIFDDQFSVERPDGSNFTLKIRSTKLEDSAMYFCASRQSGGGYEQYFGPGTRLTVT.

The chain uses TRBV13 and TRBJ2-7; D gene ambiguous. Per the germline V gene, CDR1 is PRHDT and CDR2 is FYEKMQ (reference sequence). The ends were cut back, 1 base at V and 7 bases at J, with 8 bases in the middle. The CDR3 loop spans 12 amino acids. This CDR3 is CASSLVGLEQYF. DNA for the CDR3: TGTGCCAGCAGCTTAGTTGGTTTAGAGCAGTACTTC.

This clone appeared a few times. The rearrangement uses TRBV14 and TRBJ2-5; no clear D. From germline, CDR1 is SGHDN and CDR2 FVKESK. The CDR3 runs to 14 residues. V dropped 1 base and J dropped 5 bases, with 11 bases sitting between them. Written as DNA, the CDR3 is TGTGCCAGCAGCCAAGGCGCTGCAACTGAGACCCAGTACTTC. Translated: CASSQGAATETQYF.

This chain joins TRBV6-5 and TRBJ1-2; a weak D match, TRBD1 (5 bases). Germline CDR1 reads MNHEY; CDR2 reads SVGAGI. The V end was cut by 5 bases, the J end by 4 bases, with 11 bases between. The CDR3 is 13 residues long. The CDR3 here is CASSNGGAYGYTF. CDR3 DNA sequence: TGTGCCAGCAGTAACGGGGGAGCCTATGGCTACACCTTC.

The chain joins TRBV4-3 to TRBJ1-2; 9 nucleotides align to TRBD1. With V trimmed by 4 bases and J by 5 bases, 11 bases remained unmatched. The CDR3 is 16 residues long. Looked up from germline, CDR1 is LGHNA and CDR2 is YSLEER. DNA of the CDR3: TGCGCCAGCAGCCGGTCGGGACAGGGTATAGGGTATGGCTACACCTTC. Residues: CASSRSGQGIGYGYTF.